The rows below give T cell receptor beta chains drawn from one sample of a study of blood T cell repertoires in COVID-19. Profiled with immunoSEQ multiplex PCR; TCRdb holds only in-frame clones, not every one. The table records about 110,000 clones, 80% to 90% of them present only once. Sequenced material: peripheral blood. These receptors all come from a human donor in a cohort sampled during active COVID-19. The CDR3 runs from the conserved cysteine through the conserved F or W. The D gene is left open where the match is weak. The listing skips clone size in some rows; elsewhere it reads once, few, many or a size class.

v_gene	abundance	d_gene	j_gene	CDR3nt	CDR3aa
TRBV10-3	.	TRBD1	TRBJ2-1	TGTGCCGCGACAGGGGGCGGTGGGTCCTACAATGAGCAGTTCTTC	CAATGGGGSYNEQFF
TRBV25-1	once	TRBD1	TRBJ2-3	TGTGCCAGCTCCCGGGAACAGGGGGTCACAGATACGCAGTATTTT	CASSREQGVTDTQYF
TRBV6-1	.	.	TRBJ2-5	TGTGCCAGCAGTGAAGGGACGGGGAAAGAGACCCAGTACTTC	CASSEGTGKETQYF
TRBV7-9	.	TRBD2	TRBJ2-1	TGTGCCAGCAGCTTTAGCGGGAGTGGGGGGAATGAGCAGTTCTTC	CASSFSGSGGNEQFF
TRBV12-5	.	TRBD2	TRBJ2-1	TGTGCTAGTGGTTCTGCTTGGGCTAGCGGGGGGGCCACTGAGCAGTTCTTC	CASGSAWASGGATEQFF
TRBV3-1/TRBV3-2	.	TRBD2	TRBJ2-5	TGTGCCAGCAGCCAAGATAGCGGGCTAGTTAGAGAGACCCAGTACTTC	CASSQDSGLVRETQYF
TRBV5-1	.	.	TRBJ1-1	TGCGCCAGCAGCTTGACCCTTCCGGGTTTGAGGACTGAAGCTTTCTTT	CASSLTLPGLRTEAFF
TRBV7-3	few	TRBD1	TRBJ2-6	TGTGCCAGCAGCCCTACAGGGGGGTCTGGGGCCAACGTCCTGACTTTC	CASSPTGGSGANVLTF
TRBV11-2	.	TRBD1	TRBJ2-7	TGTGCCAGCAGCTCGAATTCCGGGACAGGGTTTATCTACGAGCAGTACTTC	CASSSNSGTGFIYEQYF
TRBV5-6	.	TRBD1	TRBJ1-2	TGTGCCAGCAGCTGGGGACAGGGAGCTAACTATGGCTACACCTTC	CASSWGQGANYGYTF
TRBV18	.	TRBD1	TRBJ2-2	TGTGCCAGCTCACCCCGAGGGGGCGCGAACACCGGGGAGCTGTTTTTT	CASSPRGGANTGELFF
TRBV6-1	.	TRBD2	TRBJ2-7	TGTGCCAGCAGTGAAGAACCTAGCGGGGGCTACGAGCAGTACTTC	CASSEEPSGGYEQYF
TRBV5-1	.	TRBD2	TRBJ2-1	TGCGCCAGCAGCGAAACTAGCGGGAGGTACAATGAGCAGTTCTTC	CASSETSGRYNEQFF
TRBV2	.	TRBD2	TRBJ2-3	TGTGCCGGACGGGACTACCGCACAGATACGCAGTATTTT	CAGRDYRTDTQYF
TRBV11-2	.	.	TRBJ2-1	TGTGCCAGCAGCACTTTGACAGGGCCGGGGGCATACAATGAGCAGTTCTTC	CASSTLTGPGAYNEQFF
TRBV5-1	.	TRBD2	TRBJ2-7	TGCGCCAGCAGCCACAATGGACTAGGGGCCTACGAGCAGTACTTC	CASSHNGLGAYEQYF
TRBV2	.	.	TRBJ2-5	TGTGCCAGCAGTCAGAGATTCCGACCGACACAAGAGACCCAGTACTTC	CASSQRFRPTQETQYF
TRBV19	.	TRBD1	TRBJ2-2	TGTGCCAGCCACAGGGGAGACACCGGGGAGCTGTTTTTT	CASHRGDTGELFF
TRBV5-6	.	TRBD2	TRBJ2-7	TGTGCCAGCAGCTTGGGAGTGGGACTAGCTGGTGAGCAGTACTTC	CASSLGVGLAGEQYF
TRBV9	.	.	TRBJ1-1	TGTGCCAGCAGCGTAGTGGCGGAATTCATGAACACTGAAGCTTTCTTT	CASSVVAEFMNTEAFF
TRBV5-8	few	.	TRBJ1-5	TGTGCCAGCAGGGGGAGGAGGGTTGGCAATCAGCCCCAGCATTTT	CASRGRRVGNQPQHF
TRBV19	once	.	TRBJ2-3	TGTGCCAGTGGGGACGGAGGGTCCACAGATACGCAGTATTTT	CASGDGGSTDTQYF
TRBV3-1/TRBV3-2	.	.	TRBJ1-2	TGTGCCAGCAGCCCCGTAGAGGGCTTTAACTATGGCTACACCTTC	CASSPVEGFNYGYTF
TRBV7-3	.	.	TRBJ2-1	TGTGCCAGCAGACGCGACTACAGTAACAATGAGCAGTTCTTC	CASRRDYSNNEQFF
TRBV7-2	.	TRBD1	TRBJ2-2	TGTGCCAGCAGCTTAGGACTTTTTGGGACAGGGCGGGTCGGCGGGGAGCTGTTTTTT	CASSLGLFGTGRVGGELFF
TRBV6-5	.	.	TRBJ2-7	TGTGCCAGCACCGACAGGGAGGCCTCCTACGAGCAGTACTTC	CASTDREASYEQYF
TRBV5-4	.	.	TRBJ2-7	TGTGCCAGCAGCTTGCGGGATAGCTCCTACGAGCAGTACTTC	CASSLRDSSYEQYF
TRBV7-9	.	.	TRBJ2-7	TGTGCCAGCAGCTTACCGACAGGCTACGAGCAGTACTTC	CASSLPTGYEQYF
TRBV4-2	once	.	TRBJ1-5	TGTGCCAGCAGCCAAGATGAGGGAAGCAATCAGCCCCAGCATTTT	CASSQDEGSNQPQHF
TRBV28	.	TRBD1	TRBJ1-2	TGTGCCAGCAGTCCGCCCGGACAGGGGGGAGGGTTTGGCTACACCTTC	CASSPPGQGGGFGYTF
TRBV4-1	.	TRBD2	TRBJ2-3	TGCGCCAGCAGCCAACAGGGACTAGCGGGAGGGATGGTGCCAGATACGCAGTATTTT	CASSQQGLAGGMVPDTQYF
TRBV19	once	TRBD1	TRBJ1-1	TGTGCCAGTAGTATAAGGGACAGGCCGAACACTGAAGCTTTCTTT	CASSIRDRPNTEAFF
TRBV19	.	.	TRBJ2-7	TGTGCCAGTAGTATAGGACGGGGGAGCTCCTACGAGCAGTACTTC	CASSIGRGSSYEQYF